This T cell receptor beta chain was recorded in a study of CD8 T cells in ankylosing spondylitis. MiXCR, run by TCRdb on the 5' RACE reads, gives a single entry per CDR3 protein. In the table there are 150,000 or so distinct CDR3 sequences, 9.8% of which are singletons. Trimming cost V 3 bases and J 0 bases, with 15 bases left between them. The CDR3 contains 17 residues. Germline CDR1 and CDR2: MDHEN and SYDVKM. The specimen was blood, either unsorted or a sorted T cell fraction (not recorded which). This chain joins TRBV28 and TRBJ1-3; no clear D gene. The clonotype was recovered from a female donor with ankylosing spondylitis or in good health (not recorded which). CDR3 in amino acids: CASSLLPGLTSGNTIYF. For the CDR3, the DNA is TGTGCCAGCAGTTTGTTACCGGGCCTCACCTCTGGAAACACCATATATTTT. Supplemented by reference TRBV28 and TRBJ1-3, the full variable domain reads DVKVTQSSRYLVKRTGEKVFLECVQDMDHENMFWYRQDPGLGLRLIYFSYDVKMKEKGDIPEGYSVSREKKERFSLILESASTNQTSMYLCASSLLPGLTSGNTIYFGEGSWLTVV.